This T cell receptor beta chain derives from a study of cytomegalovirus exposure and HLA in healthy donors. The study, taken as a whole, reports: Diagnosis of cytomegalovirus status made by the classifier reportedly showed high specificity and sensitivity. First-cohort TCR clusters tended to co-occur in the 130 or so validation repertoires, a later analysis found. A list of approximately 160 TCR beta chains associated with cytomegalovirus was given.

While the first cohort had some 700 subjects, the donors belonged to the separate validation cohort of roughly 130 subjects. The method was immunoSEQ multiplex PCR; TCRdb's version includes in-frame clones alone and lacks a portion of them. Among over 120,000 clones listed, roughly 93% were seen once. CDR1 and CDR2 from the germline V gene are MDHEN and SYDVKM. This CDR3 has 12 amino acids. Trimming shortened V by 3 bases and J by 7 bases, and 8 bases separated the two germline ends. This clone has only one observation. Its target is not known. This receptor was obtained from a man between 18 and 29 years old in good health and CMV-seropositive. V and J are TRBV28 and TRBJ2-3; D not resolved. Sequencing was performed on PBMCs. This chain's CDR3 is CASSLPEHTQYF. For the CDR3, the DNA is TGTGCCAGCAGTTTGCCTGAGCATACGCAGTATTTT. The full variable domain, completed using reference TRBV28 and TRBJ2-3, is DVKVTQSSRYLVKRTGEKVFLECVQDMDHENMFWYRQDPGLGLRLIYFSYDVKMKEKGDIPEGYSVSREKKERFSLILESASTNQTSMYLCASSLPEHTQYFGPGTRLTVL.